This T cell receptor beta chain was sequenced for a study of T cell changes during pregnancy in multiple sclerosis (dated by TCRdb to about 2019). Regarding the complete study: The study looked at changes in the T cell repertoire across pregnancy in women with multiple sclerosis.

The library was made by the immunoSEQ multiplex PCR assay. The table comes from immuneACCESS by way of TCRdb, which keeps in-frame sequences with V and J called. Part of the clones is missing from these tables; in studies checked, under half for an unresolved V gene and the rest for unknown reasons. This sample comprises about 24,000 clones, more than 70% of them detected only once. The ten largest make up around 0.7% of the sample. Concerning this clone: The clone's antigen remains unknown. Base qualities were left out, and no much larger clone turns up one base away.

V has 6 bases trimmed and J has 9 bases trimmed; junction bases matching no gene number 8. For CDR1 and CDR2, the germline V gene lists ENHRY and SYGVKD. From cysteine to phenylalanine, the CDR3 is 13 amino acids long. The entry retains the CDR3 DNA only, 39 bases that are in frame from base 1. The sequencing used CD4+ T cells from peripheral blood mononuclear cells, collected in the first trimester of pregnancy. The rearrangement joined TRBV10-3 to TRBJ1-1; 9 nucleotides in the junction match TRBD1. The receptor was isolated from a female donor in good health, enrolled as a control in a pregnancy study. The base sequence is TGTGCCATCAGCCAGACAGGGGGAGATCAAGCTTTCTTT. Translated, it reads CAISQTGGDQAFF.